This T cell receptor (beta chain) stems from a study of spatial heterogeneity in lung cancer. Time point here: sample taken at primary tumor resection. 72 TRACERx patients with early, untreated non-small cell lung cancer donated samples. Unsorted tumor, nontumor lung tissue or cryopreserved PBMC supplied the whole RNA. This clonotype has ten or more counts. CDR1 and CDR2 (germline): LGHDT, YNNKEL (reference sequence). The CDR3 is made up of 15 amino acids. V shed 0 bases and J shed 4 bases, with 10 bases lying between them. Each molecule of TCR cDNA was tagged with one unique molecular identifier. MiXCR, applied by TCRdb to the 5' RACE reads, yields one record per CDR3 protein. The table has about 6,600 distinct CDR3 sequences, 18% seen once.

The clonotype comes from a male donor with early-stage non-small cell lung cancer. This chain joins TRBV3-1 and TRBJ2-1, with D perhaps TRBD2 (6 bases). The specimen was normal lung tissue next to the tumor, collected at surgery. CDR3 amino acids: CASSQDGSRYNEQFF. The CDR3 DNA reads TGTGCCAGCAGCCAAGACGGGAGTCGGTACAATGAGCAGTTCTTC.